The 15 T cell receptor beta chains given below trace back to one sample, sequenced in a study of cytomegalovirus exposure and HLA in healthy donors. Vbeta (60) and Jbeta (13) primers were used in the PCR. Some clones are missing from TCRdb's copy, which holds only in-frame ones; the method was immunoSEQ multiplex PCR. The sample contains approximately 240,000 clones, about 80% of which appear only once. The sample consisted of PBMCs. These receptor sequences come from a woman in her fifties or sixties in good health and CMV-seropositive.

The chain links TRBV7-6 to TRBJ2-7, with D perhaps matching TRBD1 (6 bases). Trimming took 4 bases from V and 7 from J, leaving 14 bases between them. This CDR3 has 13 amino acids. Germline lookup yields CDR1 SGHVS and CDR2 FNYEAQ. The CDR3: CASSWLGAREQYF. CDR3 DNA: TGTGCCAGCAGCTGGTTGGGGGCGCGGGAGCAGTACTTC.

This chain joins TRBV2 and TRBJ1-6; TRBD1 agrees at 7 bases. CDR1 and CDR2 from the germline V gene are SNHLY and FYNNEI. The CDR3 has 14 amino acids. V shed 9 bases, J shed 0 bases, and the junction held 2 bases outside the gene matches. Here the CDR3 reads CASGDSSYNSPLHF. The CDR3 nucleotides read TGTGCCAGTGGGGACAGCTCCTATAATTCACCCCTCCACTTT. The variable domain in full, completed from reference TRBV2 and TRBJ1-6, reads EPEVTQTPSHQVTQMGQEVILRCVPISNHLYFYWYRQILGQKVEFLVSFYNNEISEKSEIFDDQFSVERPDGSNFTLKIRSTKLEDSAMYFCASGDSSYNSPLHFGNGTRLTVT.

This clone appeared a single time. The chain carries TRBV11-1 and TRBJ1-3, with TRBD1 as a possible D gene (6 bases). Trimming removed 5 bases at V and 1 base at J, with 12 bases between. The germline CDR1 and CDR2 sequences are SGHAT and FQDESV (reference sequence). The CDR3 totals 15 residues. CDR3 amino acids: CASSIEGGSGNTIYF. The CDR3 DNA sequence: TGTGCCAGCAGCATAGAAGGGGGATCTGGAAACACCATATATTTT.

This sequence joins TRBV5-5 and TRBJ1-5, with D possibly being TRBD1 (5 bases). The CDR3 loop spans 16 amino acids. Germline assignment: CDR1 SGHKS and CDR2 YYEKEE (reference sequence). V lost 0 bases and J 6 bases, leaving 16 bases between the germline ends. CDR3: CASSLVLPSQGQPQHF. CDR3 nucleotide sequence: TGTGCCAGCAGCTTGGTATTACCTTCCCAGGGTCAGCCCCAGCATTTT.

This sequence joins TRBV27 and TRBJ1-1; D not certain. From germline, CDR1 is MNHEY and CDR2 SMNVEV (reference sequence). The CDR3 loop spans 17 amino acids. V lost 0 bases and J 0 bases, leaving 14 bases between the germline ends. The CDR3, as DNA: TGTGCCAGCAGTTTATCAGGAGGGAATCTAGTGAACACTGAAGCTTTCTTT. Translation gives CASSLSGGNLVNTEAFF.

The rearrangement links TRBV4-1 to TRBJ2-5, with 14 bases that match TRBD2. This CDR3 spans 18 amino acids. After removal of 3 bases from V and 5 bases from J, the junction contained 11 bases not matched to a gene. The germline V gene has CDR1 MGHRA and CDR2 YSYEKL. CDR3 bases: TGCGCCAGCAGCCAGTCCACTCGACTAGCGGGGGGGTGGGAGACCCAGTACTTC. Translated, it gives CASSQSTRLAGGWETQYF.

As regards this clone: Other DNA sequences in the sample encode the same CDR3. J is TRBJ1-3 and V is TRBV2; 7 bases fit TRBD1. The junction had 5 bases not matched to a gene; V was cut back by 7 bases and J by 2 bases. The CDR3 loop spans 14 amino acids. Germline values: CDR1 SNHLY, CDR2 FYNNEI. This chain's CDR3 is CASTRQGAGNTIYF. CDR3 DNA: TGTGCCAGCACCAGACAGGGCGCTGGAAACACCATATATTTT.

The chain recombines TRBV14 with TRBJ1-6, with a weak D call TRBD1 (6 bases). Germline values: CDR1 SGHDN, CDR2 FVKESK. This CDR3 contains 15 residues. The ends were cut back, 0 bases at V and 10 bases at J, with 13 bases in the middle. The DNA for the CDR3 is TGTGCCAGCAGCCAAGATCCGGACAGATACTCACCCCTCCACTTT. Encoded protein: CASSQDPDRYSPLHF.

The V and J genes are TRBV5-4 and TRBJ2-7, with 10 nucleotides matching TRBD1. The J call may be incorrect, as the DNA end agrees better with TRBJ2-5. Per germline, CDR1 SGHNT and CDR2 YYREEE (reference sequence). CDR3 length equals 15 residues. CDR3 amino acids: CASSLQTTGGETQYF. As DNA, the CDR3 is TGTGCCAGCAGCTTGCAAACGACAGGGGGCGAGACCCAGTACTTC.

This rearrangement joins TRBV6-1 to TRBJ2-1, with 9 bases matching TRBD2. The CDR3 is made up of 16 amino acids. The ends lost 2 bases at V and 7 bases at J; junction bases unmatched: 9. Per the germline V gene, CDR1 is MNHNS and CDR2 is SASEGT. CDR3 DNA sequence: TGTGCCAGCAGTGAAAGGCGGGAGGGCCGGGGGAATGAGCAGTTCTTC. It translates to CASSERREGRGNEQFF.

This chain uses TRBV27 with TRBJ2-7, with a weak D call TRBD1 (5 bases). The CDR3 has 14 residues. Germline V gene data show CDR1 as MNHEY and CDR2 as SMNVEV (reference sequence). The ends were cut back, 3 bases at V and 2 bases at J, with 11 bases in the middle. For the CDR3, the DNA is TGTGCCAGCAGTTTGGGGCTGGAACCCTACGAGCAGTACTTC. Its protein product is CASSLGLEPYEQYF.

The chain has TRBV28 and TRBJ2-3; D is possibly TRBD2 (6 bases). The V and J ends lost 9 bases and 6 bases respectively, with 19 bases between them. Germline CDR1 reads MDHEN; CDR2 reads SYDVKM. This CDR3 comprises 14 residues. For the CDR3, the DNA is TGTGCCAGTTGGGGGGACGGAATTGCGGATACGCAGTATTTT. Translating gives CASWGDGIADTQYF.

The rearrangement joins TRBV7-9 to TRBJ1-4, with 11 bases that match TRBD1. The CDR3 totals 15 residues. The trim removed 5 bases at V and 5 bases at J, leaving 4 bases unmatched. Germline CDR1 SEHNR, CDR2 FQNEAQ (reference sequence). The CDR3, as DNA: TGTGCCAGCAGCCCCCGGGACAGGGGGAATGAAAAACTGTTTTTT. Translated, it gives CASSPRDRGNEKLFF.

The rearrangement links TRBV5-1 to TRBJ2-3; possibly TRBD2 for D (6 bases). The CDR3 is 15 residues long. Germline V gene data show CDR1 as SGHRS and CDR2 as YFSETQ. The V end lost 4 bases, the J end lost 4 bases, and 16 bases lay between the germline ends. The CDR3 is CASSRTNGSPDTQYF. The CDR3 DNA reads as TGCGCCAGCAGCCGGACTAACGGGAGTCCAGATACGCAGTATTTT.

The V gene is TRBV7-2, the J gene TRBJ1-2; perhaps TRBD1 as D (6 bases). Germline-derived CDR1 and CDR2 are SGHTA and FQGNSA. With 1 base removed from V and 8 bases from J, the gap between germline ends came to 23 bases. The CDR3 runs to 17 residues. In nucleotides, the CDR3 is TGTGCCAGCAGCTTAGTGGGGACGACAGAACTAAGGGGGGGCTACACCTTC. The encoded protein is CASSLVGTTELRGGYTF.